This T cell receptor (beta chain) was recovered during a study of response to subunit inactivated influenza vaccine. Study observations and caveats: Authors suggested that a seasonal influenza vaccination recruits few new T cells each time.

About this clonotype itself: The target antigen is unknown.

The CDR3 totals 13 residues. V was shortened by 3 bases and J by 2 bases, with 10 bases between the two germline ends. Germline V gene lookup returns CDR1 DFQATT and CDR2 SNEGSKA (reference sequence). TCRdb reprocessed the RT-PCR reads with MiXCR, giving one entry per CDR3 protein. The sample lists a few hundred thousand distinct CDR3 sequences; 14% were seen once. Sequencing was performed on PBMCs from blood, taken about 12 days after vaccination. The TCR originated in a man in his fifties or sixties who received an inactivated influenza vaccine. V and J are TRBV20-1 and TRBJ1-2; D unclear. The DNA of the CDR3 is TGCAGTGCTAGTAGGGTGCCAAACTATGGCTACACCTTC. It specifies CSASRVPNYGYTF.